This entry lists 8 T cell receptor beta chains sequenced from one sample in a study of cytomegalovirus exposure and HLA in healthy donors. The assay was immunoSEQ multiplex PCR, and TCRdb's table has in-frame clones only and misses some. The sample contains 90,000 to 120,000 clones, 70% to 90% of which appear only once. The sample taken for sequencing was PBMCs. These receptors all come from a woman between 18 and 30 years old in good health and CMV-seronegative.

The rearrangement joins TRBV9 to TRBJ2-1; 8 bases are a match to TRBD1. V lost 3 bases to trimming and J lost 6 bases; unmatched junction nucleotides: 11. Germline CDR1 and CDR2: SGDLS and YYNGEE. CDR3 size: 16 residues. The CDR3 bases are TGTGCCAGCAGCGGAGGAGGACAGGGTCGTGGCAATGAGCAGTTCTTC. It codes for CASSGGGQGRGNEQFF.

The rearrangement links TRBV6-1 to TRBJ2-6, with unresolved D. The CDR3 is made up of 15 amino acids. Trimming pared 5 bases from V and 0 bases from J, leaving 8 bases between. Germline CDR1 reads MNHNS; CDR2 reads SASEGT. The CDR3 spells CASSPGHSGANVLTF. The CDR3 DNA sequence: TGTGCCAGCAGTCCAGGCCACTCTGGGGCCAACGTCCTGACTTTC.

The chain links TRBV11-2 to TRBJ1-1, with D maybe TRBD1 (6 bases). There are 15 residues in the CDR3. Trimming left V 2 bases short and J 1 base short, with 11 bases between. CDR1 and CDR2 (germline): SGHAT, FQNNGV. Here the CDR3 DNA reads TGTGCCAGCAGCTTATCTCGGACAGCGAACACTGAAGCTTTCTTT. Translating it yields CASSLSRTANTEAFF.

V usage is TRBV27 and J usage is TRBJ2-5; 8 bases map to TRBD2. Trimming removed 4 bases from V and 2 bases from J; junction bases left unmatched: 9. This CDR3 spans 16 amino acids. Per the germline V gene, CDR1 is MNHEY and CDR2 is SMNVEV (reference sequence). CDR3 DNA sequence: TGTGCCAGCAGTTCCCAGGTCCGGGGGGGGCAAGAGACCCAGTACTTC. It encodes CASSSQVRGGQETQYF.

The V call is TRBV9, the J call TRBJ2-3; 11 bases match TRBD2. The CDR3 covers 17 residues. The J segment lost 4 bases and the V segment lost 6 bases, leaving 13 bases of the junction unmatched. Germline CDR1 SGDLS, CDR2 YYNGEE. The CDR3 reads CASNEVTSGDSADTQYF. Written as DNA, the CDR3 is TGTGCCAGCAACGAGGTGACTAGCGGGGACTCGGCAGATACGCAGTATTTT.

V gene TRBV25-1 combines with J gene TRBJ2-7, with 7 bases lining up with TRBD2. Germline CDR1 reads MGHDK; CDR2 reads SYGVNS. The CDR3 sequence is 13 residues long. Trimming at V came to 11 bases and at J to 5 bases, leaving 12 bases not matched to a gene. Here the CDR3 reads CASREGGTHEQYF. Here the CDR3 DNA reads TGTGCCTCTAGGGAGGGAGGGACGCACGAGCAGTACTTC.

V is TRBV9 and J is TRBJ1-6; possibly TRBD1 for D (6 bases). The germline CDR1 and CDR2 sequences are SGDLS and YYNGEE. Deletions cut 3 bases from V and 11 bases from J, with 27 bases between. This CDR3 region has 18 residues. The CDR3 bases are TGTGCCAGCAGCGAGGGGGGGGCAGGGGTGGACAACCGTCCACCCCTCCACTTT. Translating it yields CASSEGGAGVDNRPPLHF.

This clone was observed a handful of times. This chain links TRBV5-1 with TRBJ1-4, with TRBD1 as a possible D gene (5 bases). The V end was cut by 0 bases, the J end by 2 bases, with 5 bases between. The germline V gene encodes CDR1 SGHRS and CDR2 YFSETQ. CDR3 size: 14 residues. CDR3: CASSLGGTNEKLFF. The CDR3 bases are TGCGCCAGCAGCTTGGGGGGCACTAATGAAAAACTGTTTTTT.